One and the same sample provided the 18 T cell receptor beta chains below, sequenced in a study of blood T cells in healthy people across ages. A second PCR of roughly 7 to 11 cycles used a sample-barcoded 5' primer and a J-beta primer mix. TCRdb ran MiXCR on the 5' RACE reads and lists one entry per CDR3 protein. The sample has 450,000 to 700,000 distinct CDR3 sequences, approximately 27% seen once. Sample: blood. Every receptor here comes from a woman aged 70-85 years in good health.

This clonotype was counted at least ten times. Germline and junction disagree at one end, which may indicate a read error. CDR3 in DNA: TGTGCTAGCAGCACGGGACAGGGAACCCAAGAGACCCAGTACTTC. It codes for CASSTGQGTQETQYF. The V and J genes are TRBV7-7 and TRBJ2-5; 9 positions agree with TRBD1. Germline loops: CDR1 SSHAT, CDR2 FNYEAQ (reference sequence). There are 15 residues in the CDR3.

This clonotype was counted many times. The J gene is TRBJ2-1, the V gene TRBV28; TRBD1 aligns across 8 bases. Germline V gene sequence: CDR1 MDHEN, CDR2 SYDVKM. The CDR3 runs to 14 residues. The V gene end was trimmed by 1 base and the J gene end by 14 bases; junction bases not matched to a gene: 10. DNA for the CDR3: TGTGCCAGCAGTTTATCGCCTACAGGGGGAACAAAGTTCTTC. Its translation is CASSLSPTGGTKFF. The full variable domain, in which reference TRBV28 and TRBJ2-1 provide the parts outside the CDR3, is DVKVTQSSRYLVKRTGEKVFLECVQDMDHENMFWYRQDPGLGLRLIYFSYDVKMKEKGDIPEGYSVSREKKERFSLILESASTNQTSMYLCASSLSPTGGTKFFGPGTRLTVL.

This chain connects TRBV9 to TRBJ2-5; no clear D. This CDR3 has 13 amino acids. The ends were cut back, 1 base at V and 4 bases at J, with 8 bases in the middle. From germline, CDR1 is SGDLS and CDR2 YYNGEE. Here the CDR3 DNA reads TGTGCCAGCAGCGTAAATGTGGGAGAGACCCAGTACTTC. Encoded protein: CASSVNVGETQYF.

The chain links TRBV4-2 to TRBJ1-3; a possible D gene is TRBD1 (5 bases). CDR1 and CDR2 from the germline V gene are LGHNA and YNFKEQ. The CDR3 consists of 15 residues. The germline V and J ends were trimmed by 4 bases and 4 bases, with 14 bases remaining between them. The CDR3 region is CASSRTVGAGNTIYF. The DNA of the CDR3 is TGTGCCAGCAGCCGCACCGTAGGGGCAGGAAACACCATATATTTT.

This clonotype was detected only a few times. This chain's CDR3 is CASWTGTSSPLHF. Written as DNA, the CDR3 is TGTGCCAGCTGGACCGGAACCAGTTCACCCCTCCACTTT. J is TRBJ1-6 and V is TRBV7-8; no reliable D call. Germline CDR1 SGHVS, CDR2 FQNEAQ. The length of the CDR3 is 13 residues. Trimming left V 8 bases short and J 9 bases short, with 14 bases between.

This chain connects TRBV7-3 to TRBJ2-2, with a weak D call TRBD1 (5 bases). This CDR3 comprises 15 residues. The V gene's germline CDR1 is SGHTA and CDR2 FQGTGA. Trimming left V 5 bases short and J 2 bases short, with 12 bases between. The CDR3: CASSMQGYNTGELFF. CDR3 sequence (DNA): TGTGCCAGCAGCATGCAGGGATATAACACCGGGGAGCTGTTTTTT.

This chain links TRBV7-2 with TRBJ2-7; 12 bases are a match to TRBD2. The germline gives CDR1 SGHTA, CDR2 FQGNSA. There are 17 residues in the CDR3. V shed 1 base and J 7 bases; nucleotides not matched to a gene: 11. CDR3: CASSLVPLRTSGAEQYF. CDR3 coding DNA: TGTGCCAGCAGCTTAGTCCCCCTTAGGACTAGCGGGGCAGAGCAGTACTTC.

This chain joins TRBV6-5 and TRBJ1-1; D is ambiguous. Per the germline V gene, CDR1 is MNHEY and CDR2 is SVGAGI. With 0 bases removed from V and 2 bases from J, the gap between germline ends came to 7 bases. The length of the CDR3 is 14 residues. The CDR3 spells CASSYSLQNTEAFF. CDR3 in DNA: TGTGCCAGCAGTTACTCGCTTCAAAACACTGAAGCTTTCTTT.

This clonotype was found a few times. The rearrangement joins TRBV10-3 to TRBJ2-7; D tentatively reads TRBD1 or TRBD2 (6 bases each). V lost 0 bases, J lost 5 bases, and 17 bases lay in between. Germline CDR1 is ENHRY and CDR2 is SYGVKD. CDR3 length: 16 residues. CDR3 sequence reads: CAISESRTASGDEQYF. The CDR3 DNA is TGTGCCATCAGTGAGTCCCGGACAGCTTCGGGGGACGAGCAGTACTTC.

This sequence joins TRBV5-1 and TRBJ2-3, with unresolved D. Trimming left V 5 bases short and J 3 bases short, with 13 bases between. CDR1 and CDR2 (germline): SGHRS, YFSETQ. The CDR3 is 14 amino acids. The DNA of the CDR3 is TGCGCCAGCAGATCTGCGGTGGGGACAGATACGCAGTATTTT. This sequence encodes CASRSAVGTDTQYF.

V and J are TRBV4-3 and TRBJ2-2; the D gene is possibly TRBD2 (5 bases). Germline-derived CDR1 and CDR2 are LGHNA and YSLEER. The CDR3 runs to 16 residues. V was clipped by 0 bases and J by 4 bases, with 12 bases between them. The CDR3 loop reads CASSQDPGRGTGELFF. CDR3 nucleotides: TGCGCCAGCAGCCAAGACCCGGGCCGGGGCACCGGGGAGCTGTTTTTT.

V is TRBV19 and J is TRBJ1-3, with a weak D call TRBD1 (6 bases). From germline, CDR1 is LNHDA and CDR2 SQIVND (reference sequence). The germline V and J ends were trimmed by 5 bases and 2 bases, with 13 bases remaining between them. There are 15 residues in the CDR3. The DNA for the CDR3 is TGTGCCAGTAGTCCCCAGGGGCCACCTGGAAACACCATATATTTT. Encoded protein: CASSPQGPPGNTIYF.

The chain joins TRBV5-6 to TRBJ2-2; no clear D. V shed 0 bases and J shed 5 bases, with 8 bases lying between them. Germline CDR1 reads SGHDT; CDR2 reads YYEEEE. The CDR3 runs 14 residues. The CDR3 region has the DNA TGTGCCAGCAGCTTGGGGCAGAGGACCGGGGAGCTGTTTTTT. The encoded protein is CASSLGQRTGELFF.

This clonotype was counted between two and nine times. The rearrangement joins TRBV9 to TRBJ2-1; D unclear. The CDR3 has 14 amino acids. Germline values: CDR1 SGDLS, CDR2 YYNGEE. V gave up 0 bases and J gave up 6 bases, with 10 bases separating them. CDR3 bases: TGTGCCAGCAGCGTAGGTCCCACGTTCAATGAGCAGTTCTTC. It specifies CASSVGPTFNEQFF.

The V gene is TRBV7-2, the J gene TRBJ1-2; D is possibly TRBD1 (5 bases). Germline CDR1 SGHTA, CDR2 FQGNSA. The V end was cut by 4 bases, the J end by 6 bases, with 15 bases between. The CDR3 contains 14 residues. CDR3 DNA sequence: TGTGCCAGCAGCTCGCGACAGTTGCTAGATGGCTACACCTTC. This translates into CASSSRQLLDGYTF.

This clonotype was seen only a few times. This chain uses TRBV9 with TRBJ2-1, with D possibly TRBD1 on 5 matching bases. There are 14 residues in the CDR3. V was trimmed by 1 base and J by 5 bases, leaving 10 bases between them. Looked up from germline, CDR1 is SGDLS and CDR2 is YYNGEE. The CDR3 sequence: CASSVQGHNNEQFF. The CDR3 DNA reads as TGTGCCAGCAGCGTACAGGGTCATAACAATGAGCAGTTCTTC. The complete variable domain, with remaining parts taken from reference TRBV9 and TRBJ2-1, reads DSGVTQTPKHLITATGQRVTLRCSPRSGDLSVYWYQQSLDQGLQFLIQYYNGEERAKGNILERFSAQQFPDLHSELNLSSLELGDSALYFCASSVQGHNNEQFFGPGTRLTVL.

As regards this clonotype: One junction end disagrees with the germline gene, perhaps due to a read error. V gene TRBV4-2 combines with J gene TRBJ2-4; possibly TRBD1 for D (6 bases). Germline CDR1 is LGHNA and CDR2 is YNFKEQ. The CDR3 sequence is 16 residues long. The CDR3 DNA reads as TGTGCCAGCAGCCCAGGACAGCCTCTAGCCAAAAACGTTCAGTACTTC. Its protein is CASSPGQPLAKNVQYF.

The chain links TRBV7-2 to TRBJ2-5; TRBD1 matches at 11 bases. Near its end, the DNA agrees better with TRBJ2-7, so the J call may be wrong. Germline V gives CDR1 SGHTA, CDR2 FQGNSA. This CDR3 is 16 amino acids long. CDR3 protein: CASSLAGTGGAYEQYF. Written as DNA, the CDR3 is TGTGCCAGCAGCTTAGCAGGGACAGGGGGGGCCTACGAGCAGTACTTC.